Each of the 5 T cell receptor beta chains below was sequenced from the same sample in a study of cytomegalovirus exposure and HLA in healthy donors. Libraries were prepared by immunoSEQ multiplex PCR; TCRdb keeps only in-frame clonotypes and omits some of them. The sample has over 120,000 clones, about 91% seen once; the top ten hold roughly 4.5%. The sequenced sample was PBMCs. These receptors were obtained from a young man in good health and CMV-seropositive.

The chain joins TRBV5-1 to TRBJ2-7; D gene uncertain. The V gene lost 0 bases and the J gene lost 4 bases, with 11 bases spanning the gap. CDR1 is SGHRS, CDR2 YFSETQ, per germline. This CDR3 is 14 amino acids long. The CDR3: CASSLDRGHYEQYF. CDR3 coding DNA: TGCGCCAGCAGCTTGGATCGTGGGCATTACGAGCAGTACTTC. Looking up the rest from reference TRBV5-1 and TRBJ2-7 gives the full variable domain: KAGVTQTPRYLIKTRGQQVTLSCSPISGHRSVSWYQQTPGQGLQFLFEYFSETQRNKGNFPGRFSGRQFSNSRSEMNVSTLELGDSALYLCASSLDRGHYEQYFGPGTRLTVT.

This rearrangement joins TRBV2 to TRBJ1-1, with D hard to call. The CDR3 has 14 amino acids. CDR1 SNHLY and CDR2 FYNNEI come from the germline V gene. Trimming shortened V by 8 bases and J by 0 bases, and 13 bases separated the two germline ends. CDR3 sequence (DNA): TGTGCCAGCCAAGCCGACTCTCTGAACACTGAAGCTTTCTTT. It translates to CASQADSLNTEAFF.

This clone was picked up one time. V and J are TRBV14 and TRBJ1-6; D gene ambiguous. The germline gives CDR1 SGHDN, CDR2 FVKESK. The ends were cut back, 0 bases at V and 7 bases at J, with 16 bases in the middle. The CDR3 is made up of 17 amino acids. CDR3 sequence: CASSQDWALSMNSPLHF. CDR3 DNA: TGTGCCAGCAGCCAAGATTGGGCCCTAAGCATGAATTCACCCCTCCACTTT.

The genes are TRBV6-1 and TRBJ2-3; D possibly corresponds to TRBD1 (6 bases). CDR3 length: 14 amino acids. Trimming took 4 bases from V and 3 from J, leaving 11 bases between them. Looked up from germline, CDR1 is MNHNS and CDR2 is SASEGT. The chain's CDR3 is CASSGYQGTDTQYF. Here the CDR3 DNA reads TGTGCCAGCAGTGGGTATCAGGGGACAGATACGCAGTATTTT.

J is TRBJ1-5 and V is TRBV27; 8 nucleotides align to TRBD1. The germline V gene has CDR1 MNHEY and CDR2 SMNVEV (reference sequence). The CDR3 runs 14 residues. The junction had 3 bases not matched to a gene; V was cut back by 3 bases and J by 5 bases. The DNA for the CDR3 is TGTGCCAGCAGTTTGACAGGGGAGTATCAGCCCCAGCATTTT. As protein: CASSLTGEYQPQHF.